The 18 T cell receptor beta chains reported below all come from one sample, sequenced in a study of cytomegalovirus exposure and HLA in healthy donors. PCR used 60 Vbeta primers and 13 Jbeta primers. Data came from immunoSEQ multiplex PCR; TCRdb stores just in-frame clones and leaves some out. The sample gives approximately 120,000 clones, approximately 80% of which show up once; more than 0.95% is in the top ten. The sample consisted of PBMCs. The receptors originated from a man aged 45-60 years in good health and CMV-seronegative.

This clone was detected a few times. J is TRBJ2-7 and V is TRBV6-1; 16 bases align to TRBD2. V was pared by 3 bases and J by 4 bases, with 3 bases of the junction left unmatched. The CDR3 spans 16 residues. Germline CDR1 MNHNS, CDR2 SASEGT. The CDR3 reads CASSDGTSGRGYEQYF. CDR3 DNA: TGTGCCAGCAGTGACGGGACTAGCGGGAGGGGGTACGAGCAGTACTTC.

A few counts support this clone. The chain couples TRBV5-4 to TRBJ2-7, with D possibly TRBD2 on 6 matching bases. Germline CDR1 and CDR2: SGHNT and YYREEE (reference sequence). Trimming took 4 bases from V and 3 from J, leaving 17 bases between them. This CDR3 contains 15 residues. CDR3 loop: CASSPSGLSLYEQYF. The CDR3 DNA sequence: TGTGCCAGCAGCCCTTCCGGACTAAGCCTCTACGAGCAGTACTTC.

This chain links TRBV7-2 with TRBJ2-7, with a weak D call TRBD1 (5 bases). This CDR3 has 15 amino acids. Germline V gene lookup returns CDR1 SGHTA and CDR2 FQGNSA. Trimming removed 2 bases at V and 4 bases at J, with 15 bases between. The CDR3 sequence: CASSLLQVSGYEQYF. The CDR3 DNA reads TGTGCCAGCAGCTTATTACAGGTCTCTGGATACGAGCAGTACTTC.

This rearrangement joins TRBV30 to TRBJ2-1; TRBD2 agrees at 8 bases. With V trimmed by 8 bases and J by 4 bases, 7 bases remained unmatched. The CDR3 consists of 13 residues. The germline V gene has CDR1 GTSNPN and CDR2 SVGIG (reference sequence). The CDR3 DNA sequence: TGTGCCAGAACGGGGGGGATTTACAATGAGCAGTTCTTC. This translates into CARTGGIYNEQFF.

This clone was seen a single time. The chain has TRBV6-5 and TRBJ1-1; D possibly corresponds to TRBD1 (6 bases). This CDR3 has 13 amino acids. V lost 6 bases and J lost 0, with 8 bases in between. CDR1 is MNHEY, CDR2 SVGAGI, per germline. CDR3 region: CASRDRLNTEAFF. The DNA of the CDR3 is TGTGCCAGCAGGGACAGACTGAACACTGAAGCTTTCTTT.

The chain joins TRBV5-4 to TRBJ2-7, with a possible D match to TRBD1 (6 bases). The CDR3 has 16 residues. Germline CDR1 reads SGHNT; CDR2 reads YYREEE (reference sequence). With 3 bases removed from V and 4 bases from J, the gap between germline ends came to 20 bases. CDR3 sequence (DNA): TGTGCCAGCAGCTCGGAGATTGACAGGTGGGGTTACGAGCAGTACTTC. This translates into CASSSEIDRWGYEQYF.

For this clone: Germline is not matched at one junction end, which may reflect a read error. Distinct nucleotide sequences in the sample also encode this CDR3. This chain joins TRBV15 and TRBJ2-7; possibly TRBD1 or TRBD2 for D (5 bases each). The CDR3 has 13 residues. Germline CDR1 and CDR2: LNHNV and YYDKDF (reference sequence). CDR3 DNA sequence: TGCGCCACCCGCAGGGCCGGGACCTACGAGCAGTACTTC. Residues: CATRRAGTYEQYF.

This CDR3 is CASSSGTSGTGELFF. CDR3 DNA: TGTGCCAGCAGTTCGGGGACTAGCGGGACTGGGGAGCTGTTTTTT. The chain has TRBV27 and TRBJ2-2; 13 bases are shared with TRBD2. V trimming: 4 bases; J trimming: 8 bases; junction bases outside the gene matches: 4. Germline V gives CDR1 MNHEY, CDR2 SMNVEV (reference sequence). The length of the CDR3 is 15 residues.

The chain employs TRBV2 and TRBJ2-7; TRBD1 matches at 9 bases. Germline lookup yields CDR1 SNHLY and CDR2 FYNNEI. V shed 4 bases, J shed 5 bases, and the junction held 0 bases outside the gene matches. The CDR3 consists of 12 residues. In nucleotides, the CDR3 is TGTGCCAGCAGTGGACAGGGGGACGAGCAGTACTTC. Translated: CASSGQGDEQYF. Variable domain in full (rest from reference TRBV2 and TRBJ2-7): EPEVTQTPSHQVTQMGQEVILRCVPISNHLYFYWYRQILGQKVEFLVSFYNNEISEKSEIFDDQFSVERPDGSNFTLKIRSTKLEDSAMYFCASSGQGDEQYFGPGTRLTVT.

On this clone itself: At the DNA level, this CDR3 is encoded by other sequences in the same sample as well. The chain's CDR3 is CASSRGTSGTYEQYF. As DNA, the CDR3 is TGTGCCAGCAGCCGCGGGACTAGCGGGACCTACGAGCAGTACTTC. J is TRBJ2-7 and V is TRBV27; 13 positions agree with TRBD2. Germline values: CDR1 MNHEY, CDR2 SMNVEV (reference sequence). This CDR3 region has 15 residues. V gave up 6 bases and J gave up 2 bases; unmatched junction bases: 4.

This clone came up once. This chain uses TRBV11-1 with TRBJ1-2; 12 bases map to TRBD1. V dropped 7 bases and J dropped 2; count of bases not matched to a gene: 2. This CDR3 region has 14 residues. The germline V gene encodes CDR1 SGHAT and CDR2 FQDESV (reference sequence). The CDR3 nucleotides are TGTGCCAGCACCGGGACAGGGGGCAACTATGGCTACACCTTC. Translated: CASTGTGGNYGYTF.

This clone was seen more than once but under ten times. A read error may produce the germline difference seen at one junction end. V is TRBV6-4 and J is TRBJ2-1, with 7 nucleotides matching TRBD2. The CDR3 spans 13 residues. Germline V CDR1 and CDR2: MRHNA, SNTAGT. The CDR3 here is CASSDGLGGSEIF. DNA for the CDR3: TGTGCCAGCAGTGACGGGTTGGGGGGGTCGGAGATCTTC.

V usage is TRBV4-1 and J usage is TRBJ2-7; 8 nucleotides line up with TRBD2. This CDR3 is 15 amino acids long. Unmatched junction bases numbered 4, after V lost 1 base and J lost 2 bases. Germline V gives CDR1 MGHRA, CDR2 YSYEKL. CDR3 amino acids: CASSQASGRTYEQYF. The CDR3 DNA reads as TGCGCCAGCAGCCAAGCCAGCGGGAGAACCTACGAGCAGTACTTC.

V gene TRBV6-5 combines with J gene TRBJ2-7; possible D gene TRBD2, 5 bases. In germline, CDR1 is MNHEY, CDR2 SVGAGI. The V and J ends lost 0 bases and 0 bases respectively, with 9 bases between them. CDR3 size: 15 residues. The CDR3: CASSYSRGYSYEQYF. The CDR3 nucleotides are TGTGCCAGCAGTTACTCGAGAGGGTACTCCTACGAGCAGTACTTC.

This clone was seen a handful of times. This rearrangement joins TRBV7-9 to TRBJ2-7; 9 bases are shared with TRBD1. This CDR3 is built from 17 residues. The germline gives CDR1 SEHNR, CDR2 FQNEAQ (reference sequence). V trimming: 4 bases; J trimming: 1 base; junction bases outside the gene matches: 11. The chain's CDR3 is CASSYIPGQGPSYEQYF. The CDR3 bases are TGTGCCAGCAGCTACATACCTGGACAGGGGCCTTCCTACGAGCAGTACTTC.

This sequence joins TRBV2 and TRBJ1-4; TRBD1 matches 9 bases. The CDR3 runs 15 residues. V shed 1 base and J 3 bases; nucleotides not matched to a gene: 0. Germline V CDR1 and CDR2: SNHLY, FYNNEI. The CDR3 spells CASSEGQGANEKLFF. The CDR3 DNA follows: TGTGCCAGCAGTGAAGGACAGGGGGCTAATGAAAAACTGTTTTTT.

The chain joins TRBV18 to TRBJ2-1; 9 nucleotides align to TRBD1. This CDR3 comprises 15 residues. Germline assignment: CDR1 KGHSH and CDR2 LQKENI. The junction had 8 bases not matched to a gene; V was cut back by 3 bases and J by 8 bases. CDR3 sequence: CASSPRTGVRDEQFF. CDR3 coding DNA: TGTGCCAGCTCACCCCGGACAGGGGTGAGGGATGAGCAGTTCTTC. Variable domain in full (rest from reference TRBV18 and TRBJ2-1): NAGVMQNPRHLVRRRGQEARLRCSPMKGHSHVYWYRQLPEEGLKFMVYLQKENIIDESGMPKERFSAEFPKEGPSILRIQQVVRGDSAAYFCASSPRTGVRDEQFFGPGTRLTVL.

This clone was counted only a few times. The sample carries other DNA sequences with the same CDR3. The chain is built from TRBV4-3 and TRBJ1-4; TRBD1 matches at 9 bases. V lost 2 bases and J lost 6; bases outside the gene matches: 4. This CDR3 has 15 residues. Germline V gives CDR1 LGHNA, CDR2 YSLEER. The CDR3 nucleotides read TGCGCCAGCAGCCAAAATACAGGGGGCGATGAAAAACTGTTTTTT. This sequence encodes CASSQNTGGDEKLFF.